This entry is about one T cell receptor beta chain. The entry originates in a study of radiation and T cells in renal cell carcinoma. V was cut by 2 bases and J by 1 base, with 5 bases left in between. The CDR3 covers 14 residues. Germline CDR1 reads SEHNR; CDR2 reads FQNEAQ (reference sequence). The protocol was immunoSEQ multiplex PCR, while the TCRdb copy is restricted to in-frame clones and leaves out a portion. The sample includes 120,000 or so clones, about 81% seen only once; the top ten take 1.5% to 2%. Time point specified: blood 2 weeks post-SBRT. The treatment: 15 Gy SBRT to primary tumor, nephrectomy 4 weeks later. Clear cell pathology was present in this patient's renal cell carcinoma.

The input for sequencing was blood, taken from a patient whose treatment included radiotherapy and nephrectomy. This TCR was recovered from a woman aged 60-75 years with renal cell carcinoma. The chain is built from TRBV7-9 and TRBJ2-2; tentatively, D is TRBD1 (5 bases). The CDR3 region is CASSLQGNTGELFF. In nucleotides, the CDR3 is TGTGCCAGCAGCTTACAGGGGAACACCGGGGAGCTGTTTTTT.